This T cell receptor (beta chain) was documented in a study of sequential checkpoint blockade in melanoma. The wider study: Patients were randomized 1:1 to nivolumab-then-ipilimumab or ipilimumab-then-nivolumab first-line. After both sequences, patients received maintenance nivolumab.

Documented treatment: randomized to nivolumab then ipilimumab (arm A) or the reverse (arm B). Patients had received no earlier DNA-damaging chemotherapy. Assay: immunoSEQ multiplex PCR; the TCRdb copy retains only in-frame clones and omits some. The table lists more than 15,000 clones, approximately 66% of them singletons, with 10% to 12% in the top ten. This sequence originates from a human donor with melanoma. The material sequenced was CD8+ T cells sorted from blood (inferred from file names), taken from a patient given nivolumab and ipilimumab in sequence.

CDR3 protein: CASSLDREIYGYTF. CDR3 DNA: TGTGCCAGCAGCTTAGACAGGGAGATCTATGGCTACACCTTC. The gene calls are TRBV5-4 and TRBJ1-2, with TRBD1 matching 7 bases. The CDR3 consists of 14 residues. Germline CDR1 reads SGHNT; CDR2 reads YYREEE (reference sequence). Trimming removed 2 bases from V and 4 bases from J; junction bases left unmatched: 5.